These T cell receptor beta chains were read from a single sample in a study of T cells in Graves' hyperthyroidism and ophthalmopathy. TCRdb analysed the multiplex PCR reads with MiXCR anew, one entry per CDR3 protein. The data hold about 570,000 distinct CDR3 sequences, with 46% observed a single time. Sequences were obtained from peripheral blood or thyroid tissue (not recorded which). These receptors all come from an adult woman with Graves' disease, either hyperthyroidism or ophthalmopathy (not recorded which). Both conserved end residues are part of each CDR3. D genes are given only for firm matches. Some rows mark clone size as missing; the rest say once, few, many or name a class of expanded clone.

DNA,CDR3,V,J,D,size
TGTGCCACCAGTCTAGCGCTATCCTACGAAGAGACCCAGTACTTC,CATSLALSYEETQYF,TRBV15,TRBJ2-5,.,.
TGTGCCAGCAGTGGACTAGCGGGAGGGGCCAACGTCCTGACTTTC,CASSGLAGGANVLTF,TRBV2,TRBJ2-6,TRBD2,once
TGTGCCATCAGTGAGTCGACAGGCCAGAACTACGAGCAGTACTTC,CAISESTGQNYEQYF,TRBV10-3,TRBJ2-7,.,.
TGTGCCATCAGCGACAGGGTGGACACTGAAGCTTTCTTT,CAISDRVDTEAFF,TRBV10-3,TRBJ1-1,TRBD1,many
TGTGCCAGCAGCAATTCAGGGGGCGCAGGGCTTGAGAACACTGAAGCTTTCTTT,CASSNSGGAGLENTEAFF,TRBV11-1,TRBJ1-1,TRBD1,many
TGCGCCAGCAGCTCCGGGACTCAGAGCTCCTACGAGCAGTACTTC,CASSSGTQSSYEQYF,TRBV12-3/TRBV12-4,TRBJ2-7,.,many
TGTGCCACCTTAGGACGACTACAAGAGACCCAGTACTTC,CATLGRLQETQYF,TRBV10-3,TRBJ2-5,.,.
TGTGCCAGCAGCTTTAGGGACAACTATGAAGCTTTCTTT,CASSFRDNYEAFF,TRBV6-2/TRBV6-3,TRBJ1-1,.,few
TGTGCCAGTAGATCAACCCCCCCCGTGGCTGAAGCTTTCTTT,CASRSTPPVAEAFF,TRBV7-9,TRBJ1-1,.,.
TGTGCCAGCAGCCGTGGATGGGACACCGGGGAGCTGTTTTTT,CASSRGWDTGELFF,TRBV11-3,TRBJ2-2,.,many
TGTGCCAGCAGCCAAGGACTTGCAACTAATGAAAAACTGTTTTTT,CASSQGLATNEKLFF,TRBV3-1,TRBJ1-4,.,many
TGTGCCAGCAGCTTAGACTTGTACGGGGAGCTGTTTTTT,CASSLDLYGELFF,TRBV11-3,TRBJ2-2,.,many
TGTGCCAGCAGCACCGCCAGGGGGGAAGAGACCCAGTACTTC,CASSTARGEETQYF,TRBV7-9,TRBJ2-5,.,.
TGCAGTGCTAGCCCAGCGGGGGACTATGGCTACACCTTC,CSASPAGDYGYTF,TRBV20-1,TRBJ1-2,.,many
TGTGCCAGCAGTCAGGGAACCACTGAAGCTTTCTTT,CASSQGTTEAFF,TRBV2,TRBJ1-1,.,many
TGCAGTGCTTCCTCTCCAAGCTCCTACGAGCAGTACTTC,CSASSPSSYEQYF,TRBV20-1,TRBJ2-7,.,.
TGTGCCACCAGTGAGGAGGGGTACGAGCAGTACTTC,CATSEEGYEQYF,TRBV24-1,TRBJ2-7,.,.